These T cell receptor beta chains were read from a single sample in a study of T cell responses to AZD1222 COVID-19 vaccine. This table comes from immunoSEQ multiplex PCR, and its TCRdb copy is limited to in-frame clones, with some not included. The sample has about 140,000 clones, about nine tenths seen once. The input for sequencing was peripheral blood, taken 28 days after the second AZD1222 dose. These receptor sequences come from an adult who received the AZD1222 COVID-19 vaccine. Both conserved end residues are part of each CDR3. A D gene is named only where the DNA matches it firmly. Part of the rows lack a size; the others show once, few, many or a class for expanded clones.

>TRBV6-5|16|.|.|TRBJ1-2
CASSYSNQRSLWGYTF
TGTGCCAGCAGTTACTCGAACCAACGGAGTTTGTGGGGCTACACCTTC
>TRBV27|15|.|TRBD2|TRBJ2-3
CASSLSAGGADTQYF
TGTGCCAGCAGTTTATCGGCGGGAGGTGCAGATACGCAGTATTTT
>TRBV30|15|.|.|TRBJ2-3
CAWSAPGADTDTQYF
TGTGCCTGGAGTGCCCCGGGGGCGGACACAGATACGCAGTATTTT
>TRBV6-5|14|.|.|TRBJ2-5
CAGGVGPIGKTQYF
TGTGCCGGCGGGGTCGGCCCCATCGGGAAGACCCAGTACTTC
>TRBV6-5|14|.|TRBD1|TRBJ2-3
CASRPGGSTDTQYF
TGTGCCAGCAGACCAGGGGGAAGCACAGATACGCAGTATTTT
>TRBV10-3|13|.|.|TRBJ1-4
CAIRGTTQEKLFF
TGTGCCATCAGGGGGACTACGCAAGAAAAACTGTTTTTT
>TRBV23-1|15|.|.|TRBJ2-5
CASSQFGQTQETQYF
TGCGCCAGCAGTCAATTCGGACAGACCCAAGAGACCCAGTACTTC
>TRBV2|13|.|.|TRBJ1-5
CASRTDSNQPQHF
TGTGCCAGCAGGACGGATAGCAATCAGCCCCAGCATTTT
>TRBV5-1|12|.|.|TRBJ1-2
CASSFGVAGYTF
TGCGCCAGCAGCTTTGGCGTCGCCGGCTACACCTTC
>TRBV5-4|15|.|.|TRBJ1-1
CASSSSQGGRTEAFF
TGTGCCAGCAGCTCCTCCCAGGGTGGGCGTACTGAAGCTTTCTTT
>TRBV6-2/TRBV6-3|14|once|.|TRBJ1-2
CASSYSEGLSGYTF
TGTGCCAGCAGTTACTCCGAGGGCCTCAGCGGCTACACCTTC
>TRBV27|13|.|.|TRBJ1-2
CASSLLGPYGYTF
TGTGCCAGCAGTTTATTAGGACCTTATGGCTACACCTTC
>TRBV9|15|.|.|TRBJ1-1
CASSVGGEVNTEAFF
TGTGCCAGCAGCGTAGGTGGGGAAGTGAACACTGAAGCTTTCTTT
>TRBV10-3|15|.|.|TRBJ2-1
CAISQQRDSYNEQFF
TGTGCCATCAGTCAGCAGCGGGACAGCTACAATGAGCAGTTCTTC
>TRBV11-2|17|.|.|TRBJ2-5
CASSPRVGDPVQETQYF
TGTGCCAGCAGCCCTCGTGTTGGGGATCCGGTTCAAGAGACCCAGTACTTC
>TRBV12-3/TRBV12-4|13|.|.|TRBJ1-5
CASTLWGTQPQHF
TGTGCCAGCACTTTGTGGGGGACTCAGCCCCAGCATTTT
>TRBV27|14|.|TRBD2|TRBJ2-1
CASSFGTRLGEQFF
TGTGCCAGCAGTTTTGGGACTAGATTGGGTGAGCAGTTCTTC
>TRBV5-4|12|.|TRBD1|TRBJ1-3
CASSLQGNTIYF
TGTGCCAGCAGCTTACAGGGGAACACCATATATTTT
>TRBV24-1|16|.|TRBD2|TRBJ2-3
CATSDPGLAGRDTQYF
TGTGCCACCAGTGACCCGGGACTAGCGGGGCGCGATACGCAGTATTTT
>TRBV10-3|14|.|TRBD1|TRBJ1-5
CAISPDRANQPQHF
TGTGCCATCAGCCCCGACAGGGCCAATCAGCCCCAGCATTTT
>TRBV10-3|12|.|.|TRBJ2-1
CAISEPHNEQFF
TGTGCCATCAGTGAGCCACACAATGAGCAGTTCTTC
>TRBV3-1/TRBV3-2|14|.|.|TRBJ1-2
CASSQRKANYGYTF
TGTGCCAGCAGCCAGCGGAAAGCTAACTATGGCTACACCTTC
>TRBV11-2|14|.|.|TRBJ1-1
CASSPRGAISEAFF
TGTGCCAGCAGCCCTAGGGGGGCGATCTCTGAAGCTTTCTTT
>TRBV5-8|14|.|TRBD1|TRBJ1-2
CASRSRQGPYGYTF
TGTGCCAGCAGATCGAGACAGGGGCCATACGGCTACACCTTC
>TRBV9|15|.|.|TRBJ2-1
CASSLREGSYNEQFF
TGTGCCAGCAGCCTCAGAGAGGGATCCTACAATGAGCAGTTCTTC
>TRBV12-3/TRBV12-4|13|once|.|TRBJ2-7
CASRGQSAGEQYF
TGTGCCAGCAGGGGACAAAGTGCGGGCGAGCAGTACTTC
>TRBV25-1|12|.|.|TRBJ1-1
CASSLMNTESFF
TGTGCCAGCAGTCTCATGAACACTGAATCTTTCTTT
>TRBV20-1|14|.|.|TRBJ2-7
CSASGTLRSYEQYF
TGCAGTGCCAGTGGGACCTTACGCTCCTACGAGCAGTACTTC
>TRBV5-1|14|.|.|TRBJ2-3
CASSLEQITDTQYF
TGCGCCAGCAGCTTGGAGCAGATAACAGATACGCAGTATTTT
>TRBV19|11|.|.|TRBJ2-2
CASSTTGELFF
TGTGCCAGTAGTACCACCGGGGAGCTGTTTTTT
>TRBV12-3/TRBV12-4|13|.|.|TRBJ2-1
CASSPRGNNEQFF
TGTGCCAGCAGCCCCCGAGGCAACAATGAGCAGTTCTTC
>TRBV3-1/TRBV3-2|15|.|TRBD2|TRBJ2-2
CASSQDSGGAGELFF
TGTGCCAGCAGCCAAGATAGCGGGGGGGCCGGGGAGCTGTTTTTT
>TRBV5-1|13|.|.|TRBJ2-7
CASSLGPNYEQYF
TGCGCCAGCAGCTTGGGACCAAACTACGAGCAGTACTTC
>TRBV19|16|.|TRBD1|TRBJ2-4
CASSILVGQGKNIQYF
TGTGCCAGTAGTATACTCGTGGGACAGGGGAAAAACATTCAGTACTTC
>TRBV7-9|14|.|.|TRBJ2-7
CASSLAGQGGEQYF
TGTGCCAGCAGCTTAGCGGGGCAGGGAGGCGAGCAGTACTTC
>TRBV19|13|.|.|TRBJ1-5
CASSPLSNQPQHF
TGTGCCAGTAGCCCGTTGAGCAATCAGCCCCAGCATTTT
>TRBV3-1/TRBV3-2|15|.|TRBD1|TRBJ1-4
CASTKQGDLYEKLFF
TGTGCCAGCACGAAACAGGGGGATCTTTATGAAAAACTGTTTTTT
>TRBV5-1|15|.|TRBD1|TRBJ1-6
CASSPGDRGASPLHF
TGCGCCAGCAGCCCGGGGGACAGGGGAGCCTCACCCCTCCACTTT
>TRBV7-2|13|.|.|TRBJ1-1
CASSPRLNTEAFF
TGTGCCAGCAGCCCTAGACTCAACACTGAAGCTTTCTTT
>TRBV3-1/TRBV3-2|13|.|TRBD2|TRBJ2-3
CASSRTSLDTQYF
TGTGCCAGCAGCCGGACTAGTCTTGATACGCAGTATTTT
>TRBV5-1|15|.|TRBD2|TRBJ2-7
CASSARQSSGGEQYF
TGCGCCAGCAGCGCGAGACAGTCTTCGGGGGGCGAGCAGTACTTC